The T cell receptor beta chain described here comes from a study of PD-L1 blockade in urothelial cancer. As for the study in general: Patients commenced intravenous atezolizumab, 1,200 mg every 3 weeks, around 2014. A median of roughly 140,000 T cells was found in the blood samples.

TCRdb's copy holds only in-frame clones and misses some; the assay was immunoSEQ multiplex PCR. The sample yields tens of thousands of clones, around 90% seen once. Stated time point: peripheral blood 6 weeks after treatment start. Per patient, between 1 and 8 samples were collected at pretreatment and on-treatment time points. CDR3 length: 14 amino acids. V lost 8 bases, J lost 7 bases, and 8 bases stayed unmatched. Germline loops: CDR1 GTSNPN, CDR2 SVGIG (reference sequence). The receptor was isolated from a man between 65 and 85 years old with urothelial cancer. V is TRBV30 and J is TRBJ2-1, with 13 bases lining up with TRBD2. The sequences come from PBMCs, collected around atezolizumab (anti-PD-L1) treatment. The CDR3 spells CARAGTSGTNEQFF. The CDR3 DNA follows: TGTGCCCGAGCCGGGACTAGCGGGACGAATGAGCAGTTCTTC.